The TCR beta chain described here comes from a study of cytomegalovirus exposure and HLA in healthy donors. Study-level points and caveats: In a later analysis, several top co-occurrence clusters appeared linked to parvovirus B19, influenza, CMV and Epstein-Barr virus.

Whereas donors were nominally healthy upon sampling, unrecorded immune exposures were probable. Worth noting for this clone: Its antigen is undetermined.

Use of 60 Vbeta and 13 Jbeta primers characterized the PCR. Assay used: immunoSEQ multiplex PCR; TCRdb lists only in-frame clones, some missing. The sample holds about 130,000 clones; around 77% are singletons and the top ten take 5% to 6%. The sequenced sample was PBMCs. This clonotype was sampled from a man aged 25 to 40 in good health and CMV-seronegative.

CDR3 DNA sequence: TGCGCCAGCAGCCAAGATTCCCGGAGCTTCCAAGAGACCCAGTACTTC. It translates to CASSQDSRSFQETQYF. This chain uses TRBV4-3 with TRBJ2-5; D not certain. The CDR3 is 16 residues long. V dropped 0 bases and J dropped 1 base, with 12 bases sitting between them. In germline, CDR1 is LGHNA, CDR2 YSLEER.